One and the same sample provided the 17 T cell receptor beta chains below, sequenced in a study of cytomegalovirus exposure and HLA in healthy donors. PCR used 60 Vbeta primers and 13 Jbeta primers. Sequencing was performed with immunoSEQ multiplex PCR; in TCRdb, only in-frame clones are kept and a portion is missing. This table has 95,000 to 150,000 clones, around 77% appearing once. Source material: PBMCs. The receptors come from a human donor in good health.

J is TRBJ2-3 and V is TRBV28; D may be TRBD1 (5 bases). Germline CDR1 reads MDHEN; CDR2 reads SYDVKM. The germline V and J ends were trimmed by 5 bases and 9 bases, with 12 bases remaining between them. The length of the CDR3 is 12 residues. This CDR3 is CASSTLDTTQYF. The DNA of the CDR3 is TGTGCCAGCAGTACTCTGGACACCACGCAGTATTTT.

The genes are TRBV6-5 and TRBJ2-7, with 11 bases lining up with TRBD2. With 7 bases clipped from V and 5 bases from J, the junction kept 7 bases outside the gene matches. The CDR3 covers 14 residues. Germline V gives CDR1 MNHEY, CDR2 SVGAGI. The CDR3 loop reads CASTHSGRANEQYF. CDR3 nucleotides: TGTGCCAGCACCCATAGCGGGAGGGCCAACGAGCAGTACTTC.

The chain joins TRBV7-6 to TRBJ2-2; 9 bases fit TRBD1. The CDR3 runs to 14 residues. V dropped 4 bases and J dropped 7; count of bases not matched to a gene: 4. Germline V lookup: CDR1 SGHVS, CDR2 FNYEAQ. The CDR3 sequence: CASSWTGVNGELFF. As DNA, the CDR3 is TGTGCCAGCAGCTGGACAGGGGTTAACGGGGAGCTGTTTTTT.

J is TRBJ2-7 and V is TRBV5-6; D might be TRBD1 (7 bases). V was clipped by 4 bases and J by 1 base, with 12 bases between them. This CDR3 has 14 residues. CDR1 and CDR2 from the germline V gene are SGHDT and YYEEEE. CDR3: CASSPQGGSYEQYF. Here the CDR3 DNA reads TGTGCCAGCAGCCCCCAGGGGGGTTCCTACGAGCAGTACTTC.

The genes are TRBV11-2 and TRBJ2-5; 8 bases line up with TRBD2. Germline V gives CDR1 SGHAT, CDR2 FQNNGV. The CDR3 covers 18 residues. J lost 1 base, V lost 2 bases, and 12 bases had no gene match. The CDR3 loop is CASSLNPLVAGTQETQYF. The CDR3 DNA sequence: TGTGCCAGCAGCTTAAACCCCCTCGTAGCGGGAACCCAAGAGACCCAGTACTTC.

The chain employs TRBV25-1 and TRBJ1-3, with D possibly matching TRBD1 (5 bases). In germline, CDR1 is MGHDK, CDR2 SYGVNS. CDR3 length: 15 residues. The V end was cut by 6 bases, the J end by 2 bases, with 14 bases between. The CDR3 loop is CASSSQVIPGNTIYF. CDR3 DNA sequence: TGTGCCAGCAGCTCACAGGTGATTCCTGGAAACACCATATATTTT.

Comments on this clone: The sample holds other DNA sequences that translate to the same CDR3. This chain joins TRBV27 and TRBJ2-2; D ambiguous. The CDR3 has 12 residues. Germline loops: CDR1 MNHEY, CDR2 SMNVEV (reference sequence). V was clipped by 5 bases and J by 2 bases, with 3 bases between them. The CDR3 DNA sequence: TGTGCCAGCAGTCTCAACACCGGGGAGCTGTTTTTT. Its translation is CASSLNTGELFF.

The chain joins TRBV5-1 to TRBJ1-3, with 7 bases lining up with TRBD1. The CDR3 extends over 16 amino acids. Germline V gives CDR1 SGHRS, CDR2 YFSETQ. V lost 1 base, J lost 1 base, and 5 bases stayed unmatched. The CDR3 region is CASSLSTGVSGNTIYF. CDR3 nucleotide sequence: TGCGCCAGCAGCTTGTCAACAGGGGTATCTGGAAACACCATATATTTT. The whole variable domain, filled in from reference TRBV5-1 and TRBJ1-3, reads KAGVTQTPRYLIKTRGQQVTLSCSPISGHRSVSWYQQTPGQGLQFLFEYFSETQRNKGNFPGRFSGRQFSNSRSEMNVSTLELGDSALYLCASSLSTGVSGNTIYFGEGSWLTVV.

The chain uses TRBV5-1 and TRBJ2-7; TRBD1 matches at 8 bases. The CDR3 totals 15 residues. The germline V gene encodes CDR1 SGHRS and CDR2 YFSETQ. V shed 4 bases and J 7 bases; nucleotides not matched to a gene: 13. The CDR3 region is CASSGGTGPGLEQYF. DNA of the CDR3: TGCGCCAGCAGCGGCGGGACAGGCCCAGGGCTGGAGCAGTACTTC.

This chain uses TRBV11-3 with TRBJ2-3; maybe TRBD2 (6 bases). The CDR3 is 15 amino acids. V was clipped by 5 bases and J by 2 bases, with 14 bases between them. Germline V lookup: CDR1 SGHNT, CDR2 YENEEA. The CDR3 coding sequence is TGTGCCAGCAGCCGGACAAGCGGGTCCACAGATACGCAGTATTTT. It encodes CASSRTSGSTDTQYF.

The chain couples TRBV18 to TRBJ2-7; D possibly corresponds to TRBD2 (6 bases). The germline V gene encodes CDR1 KGHSH and CDR2 LQKENI. V shed 2 bases and J shed 1 base, with 15 bases lying between them. The CDR3 runs to 16 residues. In DNA, the CDR3 is TGTGCCAGCTCACCAACGACTAGGGTGAAATCCTACGAGCAGTACTTC. This gives the protein CASSPTTRVKSYEQYF.

The sample holds a few counts of this clone. The chain links TRBV4-2 to TRBJ2-3, with 11 nucleotides matching TRBD2. The CDR3 spans 15 residues. CDR1 LGHNA and CDR2 YNFKEQ come from the germline V gene. V shed 4 bases and J 0 bases; nucleotides not matched to a gene: 0. The CDR3 nucleotides read TGTGCCAGCAGCCGGACTAGCGGGAGCACAGATACGCAGTATTTT. Encoded protein: CASSRTSGSTDTQYF.

This rearrangement joins TRBV6-5 to TRBJ2-7; possibly TRBD1 for D (7 bases). Germline lookup yields CDR1 MNHEY and CDR2 SVGAGI. Trimming took 2 bases from V and 4 from J, leaving 12 bases between them. The CDR3 extends over 14 amino acids. CDR3 amino acids: CASSYGGTEYEQYF. Here the CDR3 DNA reads TGTGCCAGCAGTTACGGGGGGACAGAATACGAGCAGTACTTC.

The chain carries TRBV19 and TRBJ2-5; 8 bases fit TRBD2. This CDR3 contains 16 residues. Germline assignment: CDR1 LNHDA and CDR2 SQIVND (reference sequence). The junction had 10 bases not matched to a gene; V was cut back by 5 bases and J by 2 bases. The CDR3 here is CASSPAAGVGQETQYF. In DNA, the CDR3 is TGTGCCAGTAGTCCCGCAGCGGGAGTGGGTCAAGAGACCCAGTACTTC.

V gene TRBV7-3 combines with J gene TRBJ2-5; perhaps TRBD2 as D (7 bases). The end of the DNA aligns better with TRBJ2-7, so the J call may be wrong. Germline lookup yields CDR1 SGHTA and CDR2 FQGTGA. The CDR3 totals 16 residues. The CDR3 loop reads CASRPPGGPESYEQYF. For the CDR3, the DNA is TGTGCCAGCAGACCCCCGGGGGGCCCAGAGTCCTACGAGCAGTACTTC.

This clone appeared a few times. The chain links TRBV5-1 to TRBJ1-1; 11 positions agree with TRBD1. Germline CDR1 is SGHRS and CDR2 is YFSETQ. This CDR3 is 15 amino acids long. V shed 1 base and J 5 bases; nucleotides not matched to a gene: 4. The CDR3 region is CASSLSGTGGTEAFF. The CDR3 DNA reads TGCGCCAGCAGCTTGTCCGGGACAGGGGGAACTGAAGCTTTCTTT. The variable domain in full, with the rest retrieved from reference TRBV5-1 and TRBJ1-1, is KAGVTQTPRYLIKTRGQQVTLSCSPISGHRSVSWYQQTPGQGLQFLFEYFSETQRNKGNFPGRFSGRQFSNSRSEMNVSTLELGDSALYLCASSLSGTGGTEAFFGQGTRLTVV.

The V gene is TRBV19, the J gene TRBJ2-7; D might be TRBD2 (5 bases). Trimming pared 5 bases from V and 1 base from J, leaving 6 bases between. Germline CDR1 LNHDA, CDR2 SQIVND (reference sequence). CDR3 length: 12 residues. CDR3 coding DNA: TGTGCCAGTAGTCGAGGGTCCTACGAGCAGTACTTC. It is translated as CASSRGSYEQYF.